The rows below give T cell receptor beta chains drawn from one sample of a study of vaccination effects on CD4 cells after COVID-19. Their antigen targets remain unknown. Assay: immunoSEQ multiplex PCR; the TCRdb copy retains only in-frame clones and omits some. The sample lists under 40,000 clones, approximately 82% occurring once. Sequenced material: CD4+ T cells from PBMCs cultured with HCoV-NL63 spike peptides, taken after COVID-19 vaccination. The receptor source for this set is a human donor who received a COVID-19 vaccine. Some clones in this sample may be carry-over from other donors' samples. Each CDR3 is given with its conserved first and last residue. The D gene is left open where the match is weak. Expanded clones are given a class, and other clones once, few, many or no size at all.

abundance: NA; len: 16; j_gene: TRBJ2-6; v_gene: TRBV7-2; d_gene: NA; CDR3nt: TGTGCCAGCAGCTCCCTCCGAGGGGCTGGGGCCAACGTCCTGACTTTC; CDR3aa: CASSSLRGAGANVLTF
abundance: few; len: 13; j_gene: TRBJ1-1; v_gene: TRBV2; d_gene: NA; CDR3nt: TGTGCCAGCAGCCGATTAAAGAACACTGAAGCTTTCTTT; CDR3aa: CASSRLKNTEAFF
abundance: NA; len: 17; j_gene: TRBJ2-2; v_gene: TRBV9; d_gene: TRBD2; CDR3nt: TGTGCCAGCAGCGCCCCCCGGGGGGGAACGAACACCGGGGAGCTGTTTTTT; CDR3aa: CASSAPRGGTNTGELFF
abundance: NA; len: 15; j_gene: TRBJ1-2; v_gene: TRBV6-1; d_gene: NA; CDR3nt: TGTGCCAGCAGTGAAGAGGCCGGGGGGGGCTATGGCTACACCTTC; CDR3aa: CASSEEAGGGYGYTF
abundance: NA; len: 17; j_gene: TRBJ2-1; v_gene: TRBV25-1; d_gene: TRBD2; CDR3nt: TGTGCCAGCACCCCCCGACCAGGGGCGGGGGGGCACAATGAGCAGTTCTTC; CDR3aa: CASTPRPGAGGHNEQFF
abundance: NA; len: 22; j_gene: TRBJ2-4; v_gene: TRBV4-3; d_gene: TRBD2; CDR3nt: TGCGCCAGCAGCCCCAGACTAGCGGGGGCCAATCCAGCCACTATAGCCAAAAACATTCAGTACTTC; CDR3aa: CASSPRLAGANPATIAKNIQYF
abundance: NA; len: 12; j_gene: TRBJ2-5; v_gene: TRBV2; d_gene: NA; CDR3nt: TGTGCCAGCACCGGACTGCAAGAGACCCAGTACTTC; CDR3aa: CASTGLQETQYF
abundance: few; len: 16; j_gene: TRBJ2-5; v_gene: TRBV7-6; d_gene: TRBD2; CDR3nt: TGTGCCAGCAGCTTAGGAGCGGGGGGGCCGCTACAGACCCAGTACTTC; CDR3aa: CASSLGAGGPLQTQYF
abundance: NA; len: 14; j_gene: TRBJ1-4; v_gene: TRBV18; d_gene: NA; CDR3nt: TGTGCCAGCTCGCAGACAGCAACTAATGAAAAACTGTTTTTT; CDR3aa: CASSQTATNEKLFF
abundance: NA; len: 13; j_gene: TRBJ2-3; v_gene: TRBV24-1; d_gene: NA; CDR3nt: TGTGCCACCGGGGATACTAGCACAGATACGCAGTATTTT; CDR3aa: CATGDTSTDTQYF